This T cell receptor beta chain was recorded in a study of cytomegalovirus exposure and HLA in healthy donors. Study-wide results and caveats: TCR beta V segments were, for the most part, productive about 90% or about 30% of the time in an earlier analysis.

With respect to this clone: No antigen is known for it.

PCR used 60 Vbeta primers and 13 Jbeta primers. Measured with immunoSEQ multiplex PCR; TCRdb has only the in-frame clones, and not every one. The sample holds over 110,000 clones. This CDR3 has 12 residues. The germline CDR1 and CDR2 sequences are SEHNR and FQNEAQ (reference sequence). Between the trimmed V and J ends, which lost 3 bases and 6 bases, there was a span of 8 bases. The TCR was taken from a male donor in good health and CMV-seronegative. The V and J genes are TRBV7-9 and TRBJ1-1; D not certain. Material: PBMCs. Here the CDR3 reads CASSLEGAEAFF. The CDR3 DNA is TGTGCCAGCAGCTTGGAGGGAGCTGAAGCTTTCTTT.